These 12 T cell receptor beta chains came from one sample sequenced in a study of cytomegalovirus exposure and HLA in healthy donors. Amplification used 60 Vbeta primers and 13 Jbeta primers. Clones were sequenced by immunoSEQ multiplex PCR, and TCRdb holds only the in-frame ones, with some missing. The sample yields approximately 120,000 clones, about 79% seen once. Sequencing was carried out using PBMCs. The receptors originated from a human donor in good health.

J is TRBJ1-2 and V is TRBV29-1, with D unclear. This CDR3 contains 11 residues. V was shortened by 3 bases and J by 6 bases, with 8 bases between the two germline ends. Germline lookup yields CDR1 SQVTM and CDR2 ANQGSEA. The CDR3 reads CSVDSIDGYTF. The CDR3 DNA is TGCAGCGTTGACTCTATTGATGGCTACACCTTC.

In its sample, this clone was seen a few times. The chain links TRBV30 to TRBJ2-3; maybe TRBD2 (6 bases). CDR3 length: 15 amino acids. CDR1 is GTSNPN, CDR2 SVGIG, per germline (reference sequence). Trimming took off 0 bases at V and 0 bases at J, with 10 bases between the two ends. CDR3 sequence: CAWSVGTASTDTQYF. CDR3 nucleotides: TGTGCCTGGAGTGTAGGGACTGCTAGCACAGATACGCAGTATTTT.

This chain joins TRBV29-1 and TRBJ1-1; unclear D gene. V was cut by 2 bases and J by 8 bases, with 12 bases left in between. The germline CDR1 and CDR2 sequences are SQVTM and ANQGSEA. The CDR3 has 12 amino acids. The CDR3 DNA reads TGCAGCGTTGAAAATACGGGAGGGGAAGCTTTCTTT. As protein: CSVENTGGEAFF.

This rearrangement joins TRBV7-6 to TRBJ1-1; 7 bases map to TRBD1. This CDR3 has 14 residues. Germline V CDR1 and CDR2: SGHVS, FNYEAQ. V was pared by 4 bases and J by 1 base, with 3 bases of the junction left unmatched. The CDR3 here is CASSSGTANTEAFF. CDR3 nucleotide sequence: TGTGCCAGCAGCTCCGGGACAGCGAACACTGAAGCTTTCTTT.

This chain connects TRBV6-1 to TRBJ2-7; maybe TRBD2 (6 bases). Trimming shortened V by 3 bases and J by 5 bases, and 11 bases separated the two germline ends. The CDR3 runs 13 residues. Per the germline V gene, CDR1 is MNHNS and CDR2 is SASEGT. The CDR3 loop is CASSDPPGDEQYF. For the CDR3, the DNA is TGTGCCAGCAGTGATCCGCCGGGGGACGAGCAGTACTTC.

The genes are TRBV5-8 and TRBJ1-6, with D unresolved. The CDR3 covers 16 residues. In germline, CDR1 is SGHTS, CDR2 YDEGEE. Trimming took off 5 bases at V and 0 bases at J, with 12 bases between the two ends. The CDR3 here is CASRSERSSYNSPLHF. The CDR3 DNA reads TGTGCCAGCAGATCGGAAAGGAGCTCCTATAATTCACCCCTCCACTTT.

This chain joins TRBV19 and TRBJ1-4; 8 bases are shared with TRBD1. The CDR3 extends over 14 amino acids. V gave up 8 bases and J gave up 8 bases; unmatched junction bases: 10. Per the germline V gene, CDR1 is LNHDA and CDR2 is SQIVND (reference sequence). The CDR3 reads CASSQTGAGEKLFF. CDR3 bases: TGTGCCAGTTCGCAGACAGGGGCGGGGGAAAAACTGTTTTTT.

A few counts support this clone. The chain couples TRBV7-2 to TRBJ2-7; 12 bases are a match to TRBD2. The CDR3 totals 15 residues. The germline V gene encodes CDR1 SGHTA and CDR2 FQGNSA. Germline trimming cut 5 bases from V and 7 bases from J; bases unmatched to any gene: 9. Written as DNA, the CDR3 is TGTGCCAGCAGCGTCACTAGCGGGGGGAGAGGAGAGCAGTACTTC. Amino acid sequence: CASSVTSGGRGEQYF.

The chain employs TRBV6-4 and TRBJ2-2; TRBD2 agrees at 14 bases. In germline, CDR1 is MRHNA, CDR2 SNTAGT. V dropped 6 bases and J dropped 0; count of bases not matched to a gene: 3. The CDR3 totals 17 residues. Written as DNA, the CDR3 is TGTGCCAGCAGCAGACTAGCGGGGGGGACGAACACCGGGGAGCTGTTTTTT. This encodes CASSRLAGGTNTGELFF.

This clone was observed a handful of times. The chain is built from TRBV7-9 and TRBJ2-7, with a weak D call TRBD1 (6 bases). CDR3 length: 14 amino acids. V was cut by 5 bases and J by 4 bases, with 15 bases left in between. CDR1 SEHNR and CDR2 FQNEAQ come from the germline V gene (reference sequence). CDR3 in amino acids: CASSPGQTSYEQYF. The CDR3 DNA is TGTGCCAGCAGCCCAGGACAGACCTCGTACGAGCAGTACTTC.

The rearrangement links TRBV29-1 to TRBJ2-3, with 9 positions matching TRBD2. Germline V gene lookup returns CDR1 SQVTM and CDR2 ANQGSEA. The CDR3 consists of 12 residues. Trimming cost V 8 bases and J 3 bases; bases outside gene matches: 3. CDR3 sequence reads: CSIGLATDTQYF. For the CDR3, the DNA is TGCAGCATAGGACTAGCGACAGATACGCAGTATTTT.

This clone was observed a few times. The V and J genes are TRBV7-9 and TRBJ1-3; possible D gene TRBD1, 5 bases. The germline V gene has CDR1 SEHNR and CDR2 FQNEAQ (reference sequence). This CDR3 spans 14 amino acids. Trimming left V 4 bases short and J 0 bases short, with 7 bases between. The CDR3 region is CASSSTASGNTIYF. CDR3 DNA sequence: TGTGCCAGCAGCTCGACAGCCTCTGGAAACACCATATATTTT.